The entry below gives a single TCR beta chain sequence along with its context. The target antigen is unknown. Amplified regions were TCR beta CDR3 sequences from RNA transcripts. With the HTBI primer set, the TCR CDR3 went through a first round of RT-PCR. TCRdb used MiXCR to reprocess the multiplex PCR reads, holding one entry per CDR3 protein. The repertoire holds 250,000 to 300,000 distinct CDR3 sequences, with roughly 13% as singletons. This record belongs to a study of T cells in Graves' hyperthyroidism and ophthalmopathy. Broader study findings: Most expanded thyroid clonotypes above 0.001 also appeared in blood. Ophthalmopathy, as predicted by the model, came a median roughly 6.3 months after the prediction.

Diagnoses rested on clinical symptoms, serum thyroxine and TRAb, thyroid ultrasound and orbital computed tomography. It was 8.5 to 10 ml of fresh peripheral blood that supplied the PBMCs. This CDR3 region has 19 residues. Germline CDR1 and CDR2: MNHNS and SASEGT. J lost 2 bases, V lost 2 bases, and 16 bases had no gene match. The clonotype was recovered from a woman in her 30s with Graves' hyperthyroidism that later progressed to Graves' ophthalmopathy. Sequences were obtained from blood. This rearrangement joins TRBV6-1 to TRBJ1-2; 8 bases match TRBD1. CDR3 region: CASSETRADRARVNYGYTF. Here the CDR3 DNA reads TGTGCCAGCAGTGAAACTCGTGCGGACAGGGCGAGAGTCAACTATGGCTACACCTTC.